These 28 T cell receptor beta chains came from one sample sequenced in a study of cytomegalovirus exposure and HLA in healthy donors. The primer mix had 60 Vbeta and 13 Jbeta primers. Repertoires were generated with immunoSEQ multiplex PCR, while TCRdb's copy carries only in-frame clones and drops some. The table lists around 130,000 clones, about 81% of them singletons, with just under 3% in the top ten. Sequencing was done on a sample of PBMCs. The receptors shown here come from a woman between 40 and 55 years old in good health and CMV-seropositive.

V gene TRBV28 combines with J gene TRBJ1-1, with a possible D match to TRBD1 (6 bases). Between the trimmed V and J ends, which lost 4 bases and 5 bases, there was a span of 17 bases. Per germline, CDR1 MDHEN and CDR2 SYDVKM. This CDR3 is built from 15 residues. CDR3 sequence: CASSSDSPVRTEAFF. In DNA, the CDR3 is TGTGCCAGCAGTTCGGACAGCCCCGTCCGTACTGAAGCTTTCTTT.

This chain joins TRBV6-5 and TRBJ1-5, with D possibly being TRBD1 (6 bases). Per germline, CDR1 MNHEY and CDR2 SVGAGI. The germline V and J ends were trimmed by 6 bases and 9 bases, with 21 bases remaining between them. The CDR3 totals 15 residues. As DNA, the CDR3 is TGTGCCAGCAGAACTGGACAGACACCACTAAGGCCCCAGCATTTT. It yields the protein CASRTGQTPLRPQHF.

This clone was observed a handful of times. The chain combines TRBV19 with TRBJ1-2; 10 bases match TRBD1. The germline V gene has CDR1 LNHDA and CDR2 SQIVND (reference sequence). The CDR3 runs 13 residues. V shed 6 bases and J 5 bases; nucleotides not matched to a gene: 3. CDR3 in amino acids: CASRGTGEYGYTF. The CDR3 DNA reads as TGTGCCAGTAGGGGGACAGGGGAGTATGGCTACACCTTC. The full variable domain, in which reference TRBV19 and TRBJ1-2 provide the parts outside the CDR3, is DGGITQSPKYLFRKEGQNVTLSCEQNLNHDAMYWYRQDPGQGLRLIYYSQIVNDFQKGDIAEGYSVSREKKESFPLTVTSAQKNPTAFYLCASRGTGEYGYTFGSGTRLTVV.

V gene TRBV6-1 combines with J gene TRBJ2-7; 7 bases agree with TRBD1. V dropped 5 bases and J dropped 0; count of bases not matched to a gene: 4. The CDR3 consists of 14 residues. Germline V CDR1 and CDR2: MNHNS, SASEGT. In nucleotides, the CDR3 is TGTGCCAGCAGTAGACAGGGTAACTCCTACGAGCAGTACTTC. Translated: CASSRQGNSYEQYF.

The chain combines TRBV11-2 with TRBJ1-1; D is perhaps TRBD1 (5 bases). V was shortened by 5 bases and J by 5 bases, with 9 bases between the two germline ends. This CDR3 contains 12 residues. Germline V gives CDR1 SGHAT, CDR2 FQNNGV. The CDR3 DNA sequence: TGTGCCAGCAGCCCGGGGGGGACTGAAGCTTTCTTT. Its protein is CASSPGGTEAFF.

V gene TRBV28 combines with J gene TRBJ1-2; possibly TRBD1 for D (6 bases). Looked up from germline, CDR1 is MDHEN and CDR2 is SYDVKM. V lost 4 bases, J lost 4 bases, and 10 bases lay in between. CDR3 length: 13 residues. The CDR3 DNA reads TGTGCCAGCAGTTCAGGGGCCGCCTATGGCTACACCTTC. Protein sequence: CASSSGAAYGYTF.

V usage is TRBV7-9 and J usage is TRBJ1-5; D call uncertain. Trimming took 1 base from V and 0 from J, leaving 4 bases between them. CDR3 length equals 14 residues. Germline values: CDR1 SEHNR, CDR2 FQNEAQ (reference sequence). The CDR3 region is CASSLDYSNQPQHF. The DNA of the CDR3 is TGTGCCAGCAGCTTAGACTATAGCAATCAGCCCCAGCATTTT.

The chain recombines TRBV18 with TRBJ2-7; 8 bases fit TRBD1. The V segment lost 0 bases and the J segment 2 bases; nucleotides outside the gene matches: 3. Per the germline V gene, CDR1 is KGHSH and CDR2 is LQKENI. CDR3 length: 15 amino acids. The CDR3, as DNA: TGTGCCAGCTCACCACCGGGACAGGCAACCTACGAGCAGTACTTC. This translates into CASSPPGQATYEQYF.

The CDR3 sequence is CASSYATGVSTEAFF. In DNA form, the CDR3 reads TGTGCCAGCAGTTACGCGACAGGGGTCTCCACTGAAGCTTTCTTT. The J gene is TRBJ1-1, the V gene TRBV6-5, with 8 bases lining up with TRBD1. V lost 2 bases, J lost 4 bases, and 6 bases stayed unmatched. This CDR3 comprises 15 residues. Looked up from germline, CDR1 is MNHEY and CDR2 is SVGAGI.

In DNA form, the CDR3 reads TGTGCCAGCAGCCCAGGGGCCAGAGCACAATCTTACAATGAGCAGTTCTTC. As protein: CASSPGARAQSYNEQFF. The chain uses TRBV7-8 and TRBJ2-1; the D gene is possibly TRBD1 (6 bases). CDR1 is SGHVS and CDR2 is FQNEAQ in the germline V gene. The CDR3 spans 17 residues. V was shortened by 5 bases and J by 4 bases, with 21 bases between the two germline ends.

The rearrangement uses TRBV6-5 and TRBJ2-7, with a weak D call TRBD2 (6 bases). This CDR3 is built from 13 residues. The germline gives CDR1 MNHEY, CDR2 SVGAGI. V was shortened by 5 bases and J by 1 base, with 9 bases between the two germline ends. The CDR3 loop reads CASSRSGSYEQYF. The CDR3 DNA follows: TGTGCCAGCAGTAGGAGCGGGTCCTACGAGCAGTACTTC.

As to this clone: Other DNA sequences in this specimen translate into the identical CDR3. The chain has TRBV30 and TRBJ2-3; no firm D call. The CDR3 covers 14 residues. Germline CDR1 and CDR2: GTSNPN and SVGIG (reference sequence). V gave up 1 base and J gave up 0 bases, with 8 bases separating them. The DNA of the CDR3 is TGTGCCTGGAGTGGAGGCGTTAGCACAGATACGCAGTATTTT. It specifies CAWSGGVSTDTQYF.

The rearrangement uses TRBV2 and TRBJ1-1, with 7 bases identical to TRBD1. CDR1 and CDR2 from the germline V gene are SNHLY and FYNNEI. Losses at the gene ends were 8 bases for V and 4 bases for J; bases not matched to a gene: 4. This CDR3 region has 12 residues. The DNA of the CDR3 is TGTGCCAGCGGTAACAGGGGCACTGAAGCTTTCTTT. Its translation is CASGNRGTEAFF.

The chain couples TRBV5-1 to TRBJ2-7, with 8 nucleotides matching TRBD2. CDR3 size: 16 residues. With 4 bases clipped from V and 0 bases from J, the junction kept 9 bases outside the gene matches. The V gene's germline CDR1 is SGHRS and CDR2 YFSETQ. The CDR3 DNA reads as TGCGCCAGCAGCCTACACTCAAGCGGGGGCTCCTACGAGCAGTACTTC. Amino acids: CASSLHSSGGSYEQYF.

This clone was detected once. This rearrangement joins TRBV4-3 to TRBJ2-3; 9 bases line up with TRBD2. Germline V lookup: CDR1 LGHNA, CDR2 YSLEER. The ends lost 0 bases at V and 7 bases at J; junction bases unmatched: 8. The CDR3 consists of 16 residues. CDR3 region: CASSQDRRASGNTQYF. The CDR3 DNA reads TGCGCCAGCAGCCAAGATCGGAGGGCTAGCGGGAATACGCAGTATTTT.

Concerning this clone itself: One end of the junction is discordant with germline, which a read error may explain. The chain carries TRBV7-9 and TRBJ1-1; D not resolved. The germline V gene has CDR1 SEHNR and CDR2 FQNEAQ (reference sequence). The CDR3 runs to 13 residues. CDR3 loop: CSSSPPPAAEAFF. Written as DNA, the CDR3 is TGTTCCAGCAGCCCCCCCCCGGCGGCAGAAGCTTTCTTT.

This sequence joins TRBV19 and TRBJ1-5; maybe TRBD1 (6 bases). Germline CDR1 and CDR2: LNHDA and SQIVND (reference sequence). The CDR3 loop spans 16 amino acids. The ends were cut back, 5 bases at V and 3 bases at J, with 17 bases in the middle. CDR3 coding DNA: TGTGCCAGTAGTCCTCGGGGTGGGGGCCACAATCAGCCCCAGCATTTT. It translates to CASSPRGGGHNQPQHF.

V usage is TRBV5-6 and J usage is TRBJ1-4, with 8 bases fitting TRBD1. The CDR3 extends over 14 amino acids. V was clipped by 6 bases and J by 7 bases; unmatched bases: 8. Germline CDR1 reads SGHDT; CDR2 reads YYEEEE. CDR3 sequence reads: CASTWDRLGEKLFF. DNA for the CDR3: TGTGCCAGCACCTGGGACAGGCTGGGTGAAAAACTGTTTTTT.

CDR3 in DNA: TGTGCCAGCAGCTTAGGGGCTAATGAAGCTTTCTTT. As protein: CASSLGANEAFF. V and J are TRBV7-3 and TRBJ1-1, with TRBD1 as a possible D gene (5 bases). This CDR3 has 12 residues. The V end lost 2 bases, the J end lost 7 bases, and 8 bases lay between the germline ends. Germline V gene lookup returns CDR1 SGHTA and CDR2 FQGTGA.

This chain joins TRBV29-1 and TRBJ2-7; TRBD2 aligns across 7 bases. This CDR3 contains 15 residues. Germline V gene sequence: CDR1 SQVTM, CDR2 ANQGSEA. V lost 4 bases to trimming and J lost 2 bases; unmatched junction nucleotides: 11. CDR3 bases: TGCAGCGTTGTGGAACGGAGGACTAGACCCTACGAGCAGTACTTC. Translating it yields CSVVERRTRPYEQYF.

The chain carries TRBV2 and TRBJ1-4, with 9 bases that match TRBD1. Trimming cost V 5 bases and J 7 bases; bases outside gene matches: 8. Per germline, CDR1 SNHLY and CDR2 FYNNEI. The CDR3 length is 15 residues. CDR3 sequence: CASSLGQGSGEKLFF. The CDR3 bases are TGTGCCAGCAGTCTAGGACAGGGGAGCGGTGAAAAACTGTTTTTT.

This clone showed up just a few times. This sequence joins TRBV7-2 and TRBJ1-2, with no clear D. The CDR3 contains 13 residues. V lost 5 bases to trimming and J lost 7 bases, with 14 bases between them. Germline V gives CDR1 SGHTA, CDR2 FQGNSA. The CDR3 reads CASSPQPRGGYTF. As DNA, the CDR3 is TGTGCCAGCAGCCCCCAACCCCGGGGTGGCTACACCTTC.

This clone was found a few times. The chain carries TRBV7-9 and TRBJ1-1; maybe TRBD1 (5 bases). The V and J ends lost 5 bases and 1 base respectively, with 8 bases between them. The CDR3 contains 13 residues. Germline lookup yields CDR1 SEHNR and CDR2 FQNEAQ (reference sequence). The CDR3 sequence: CASSETGNTEAFF. CDR3 sequence (DNA): TGTGCCAGCAGCGAAACAGGGAACACTGAAGCTTTCTTT. Filled out from reference TRBV7-9 and TRBJ1-1, the complete variable domain reads DTGVSQNPRHKITKRGQNVTFRCDPISEHNRLYWYRQTLGQGPEFLTYFQNEAQLEKSRLLSDRFSAERPKGSFSTLEIQRTEQGDSAMYLCASSETGNTEAFFGQGTRLTVV.

This chain joins TRBV11-1 and TRBJ2-7; 8 bases are shared with TRBD1. Germline V lookup: CDR1 SGHAT, CDR2 FQDESV (reference sequence). After removal of 4 bases from V and 0 bases from J, the junction contained 8 bases not matched to a gene. The CDR3 is 16 amino acids. In nucleotides, the CDR3 is TGTGCCAGCAGCTCACCAGGGGGCACTGGCTCCTACGAGCAGTACTTC. Its protein product is CASSSPGGTGSYEQYF.

The V gene is TRBV30, the J gene TRBJ1-4, with a weak D call TRBD1 (5 bases). Germline V gives CDR1 GTSNPN, CDR2 SVGIG (reference sequence). The ends were cut back, 1 base at V and 8 bases at J, with 17 bases in the middle. This CDR3 is 15 amino acids long. DNA of the CDR3: TGTGCCTGGAGTGCCACTGACAGATTCAAGGAAAAACTGTTTTTT. This translates into CAWSATDRFKEKLFF.

The V gene is TRBV28, the J gene TRBJ1-1, with 10 nucleotides matching TRBD1. CDR1 is MDHEN and CDR2 is SYDVKM in the germline V gene. V lost 6 bases to trimming and J lost 5 bases; unmatched junction nucleotides: 9. The CDR3 has 15 residues. This CDR3 is CASRGPGTGVTEAFF. In nucleotides, the CDR3 is TGTGCCAGCAGGGGCCCCGGGACAGGGGTTACTGAAGCTTTCTTT.

The V and J genes are TRBV19 and TRBJ1-1, with 7 positions matching TRBD1. The CDR3 length is 13 residues. Germline CDR1 reads LNHDA; CDR2 reads SQIVND (reference sequence). V shed 6 bases and J 2 bases; nucleotides not matched to a gene: 3. The CDR3: CASRTGPNTEAFF. CDR3 DNA sequence: TGTGCCAGTAGGACAGGGCCCAACACTGAAGCTTTCTTT.

The chain uses TRBV6-5 and TRBJ2-3; D may be TRBD2 (6 bases). The CDR3 loop spans 14 amino acids. Germline V lookup: CDR1 MNHEY, CDR2 SVGAGI. With 4 bases removed from V and 2 bases from J, the gap between germline ends came to 10 bases. In DNA, the CDR3 is TGTGCCAGCAGTTCAAGGACTATCACAGATACGCAGTATTTT. It translates to CASSSRTITDTQYF.